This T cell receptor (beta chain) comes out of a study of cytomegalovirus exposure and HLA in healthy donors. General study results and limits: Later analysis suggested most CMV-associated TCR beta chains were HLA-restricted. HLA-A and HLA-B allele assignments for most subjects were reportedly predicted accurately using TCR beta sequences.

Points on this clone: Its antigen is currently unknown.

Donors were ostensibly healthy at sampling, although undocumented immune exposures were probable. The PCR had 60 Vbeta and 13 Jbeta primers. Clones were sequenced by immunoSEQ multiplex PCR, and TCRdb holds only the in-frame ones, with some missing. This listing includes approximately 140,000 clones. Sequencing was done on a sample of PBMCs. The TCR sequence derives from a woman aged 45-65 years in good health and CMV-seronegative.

The CDR3 region is CATSRDRAGGQYF. The CDR3 DNA reads as TGTGCCACCAGCAGAGATAGAGCGGGGGGGCAGTATTTT. The chain combines TRBV15 with TRBJ2-3; 9 bases line up with TRBD2. The CDR3 totals 13 residues. The ends lost 0 bases at V and 11 bases at J; junction bases unmatched: 3. Germline CDR1 reads LNHNV; CDR2 reads YYDKDF (reference sequence).